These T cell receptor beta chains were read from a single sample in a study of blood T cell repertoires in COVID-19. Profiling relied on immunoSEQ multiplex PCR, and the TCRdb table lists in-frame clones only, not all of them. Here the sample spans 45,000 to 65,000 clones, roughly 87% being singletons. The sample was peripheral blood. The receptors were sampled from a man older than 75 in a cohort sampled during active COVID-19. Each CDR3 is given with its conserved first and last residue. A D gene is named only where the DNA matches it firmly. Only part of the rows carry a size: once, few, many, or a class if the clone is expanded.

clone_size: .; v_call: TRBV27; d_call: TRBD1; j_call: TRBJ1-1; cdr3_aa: CASSPSTGGTEAFF; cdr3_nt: TGTGCCAGCAGTCCCTCTACAGGGGGGACTGAAGCTTTCTTT
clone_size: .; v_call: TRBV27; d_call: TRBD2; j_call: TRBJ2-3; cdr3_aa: CASSLTPLAGGLGDTQYF; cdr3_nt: TGTGCCAGCAGTTTAACCCCTCTCGCGGGAGGGCTCGGAGATACGCAGTATTTT
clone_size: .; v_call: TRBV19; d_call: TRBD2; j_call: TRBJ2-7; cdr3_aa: CASSIEAGFYYEQYF; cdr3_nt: TGTGCCAGTAGTATAGAAGCGGGGTTCTACTACGAGCAGTACTTC
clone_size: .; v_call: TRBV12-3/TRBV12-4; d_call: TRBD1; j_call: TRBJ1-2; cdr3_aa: CASSTGQNYGYTF; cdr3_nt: TGTGCCAGCAGCACGGGACAGAACTATGGCTACACCTTC
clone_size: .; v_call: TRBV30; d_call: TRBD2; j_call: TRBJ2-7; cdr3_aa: CAWSLAGEYWGDYYEQYF; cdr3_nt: TGTGCCTGGAGCTTAGCGGGAGAGTATTGGGGGGACTACTACGAGCAGTACTTC
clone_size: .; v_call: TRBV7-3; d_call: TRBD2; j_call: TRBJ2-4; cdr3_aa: CASSLTAGGAKNIQYF; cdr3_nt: TGTGCCAGCAGCTTAACGGCGGGAGGTGCCAAAAACATTCAGTACTTC
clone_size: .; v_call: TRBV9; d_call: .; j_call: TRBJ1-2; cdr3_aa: CASSAPVNGYTF; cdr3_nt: TGTGCCAGCAGCGCTCCAGTGAATGGCTACACCTTC
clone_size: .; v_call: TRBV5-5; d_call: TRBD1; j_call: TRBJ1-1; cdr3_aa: CASSSWTGLNTEAFF; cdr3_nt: TGTGCCAGCAGCTCCTGGACAGGGTTGAACACTGAAGCTTTCTTT
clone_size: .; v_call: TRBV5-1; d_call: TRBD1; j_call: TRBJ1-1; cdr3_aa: CASSLYGTGAGTEAFF; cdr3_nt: TGCGCCAGCAGCTTGTACGGGACAGGGGCCGGGACTGAAGCTTTCTTT
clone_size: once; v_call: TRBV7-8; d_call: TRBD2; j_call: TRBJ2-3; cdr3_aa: CASSLASGGALDTQYF; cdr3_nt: TGTGCCAGCAGCTTAGCTAGCGGGGGGGCGTTGGATACGCAGTATTTT
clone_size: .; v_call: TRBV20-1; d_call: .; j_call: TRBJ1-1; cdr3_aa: CSATGGGEAFF; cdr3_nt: TGCAGTGCTACTGGGGGGGGCGAAGCTTTCTTT
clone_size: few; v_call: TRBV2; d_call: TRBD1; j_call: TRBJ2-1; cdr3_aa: CAGRQGGYNEQFF; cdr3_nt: TGTGCCGGTAGACAGGGGGGTTACAATGAGCAGTTCTTC
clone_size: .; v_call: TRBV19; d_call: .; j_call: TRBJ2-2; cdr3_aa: CASSLSRGTNTGELFF; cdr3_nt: TGTGCCAGTAGTCTCTCGAGAGGGACGAACACCGGGGAGCTGTTTTTT
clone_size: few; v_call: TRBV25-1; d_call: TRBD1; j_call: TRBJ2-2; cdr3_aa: CASSTHRGTGELFF; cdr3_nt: TGTGCCAGCAGTACCCACAGGGGCACCGGGGAGCTGTTTTTT
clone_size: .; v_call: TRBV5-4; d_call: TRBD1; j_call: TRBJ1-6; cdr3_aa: CASSLQGWTSPLHF; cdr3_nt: TGTGCCAGCAGCTTACAGGGGTGGACTTCACCCCTCCACTTT
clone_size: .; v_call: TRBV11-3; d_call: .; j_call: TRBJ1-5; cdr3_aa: CASILSQPQHF; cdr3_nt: TGTGCCAGCATCCTCAGTCAGCCCCAGCATTTT
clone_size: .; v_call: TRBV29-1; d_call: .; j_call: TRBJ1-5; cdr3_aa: CSAGDNSNQPQHF; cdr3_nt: TGCAGCGCCGGGGACAATAGCAATCAGCCCCAGCATTTT
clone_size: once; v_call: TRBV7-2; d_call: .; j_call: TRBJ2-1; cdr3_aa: CASSADRSSYNEQFF; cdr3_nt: TGTGCCAGCAGCGCGGACAGAAGCTCCTACAATGAGCAGTTCTTC